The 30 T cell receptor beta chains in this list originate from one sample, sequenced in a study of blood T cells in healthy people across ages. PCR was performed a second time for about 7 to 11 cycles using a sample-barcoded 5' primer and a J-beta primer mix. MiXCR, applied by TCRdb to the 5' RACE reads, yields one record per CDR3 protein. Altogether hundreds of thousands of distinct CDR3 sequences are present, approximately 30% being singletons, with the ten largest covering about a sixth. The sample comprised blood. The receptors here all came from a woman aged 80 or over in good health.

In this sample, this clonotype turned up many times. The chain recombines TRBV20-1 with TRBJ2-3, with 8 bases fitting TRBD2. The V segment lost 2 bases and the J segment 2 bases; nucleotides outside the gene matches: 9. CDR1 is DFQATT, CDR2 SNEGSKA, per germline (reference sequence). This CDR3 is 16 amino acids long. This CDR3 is CSARSRVAGITDTQYF. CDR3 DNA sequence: TGCAGTGCTAGATCGAGAGTAGCGGGGATCACAGATACGCAGTATTTT.

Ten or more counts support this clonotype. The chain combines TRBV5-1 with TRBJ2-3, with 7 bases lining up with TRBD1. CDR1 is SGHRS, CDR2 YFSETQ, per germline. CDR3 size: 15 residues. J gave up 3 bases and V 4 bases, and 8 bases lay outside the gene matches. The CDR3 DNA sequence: TGCGCCAGCAGCCAGGGACAGAAGGAGACAGATACGCAGTATTTT. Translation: CASSQGQKETDTQYF.

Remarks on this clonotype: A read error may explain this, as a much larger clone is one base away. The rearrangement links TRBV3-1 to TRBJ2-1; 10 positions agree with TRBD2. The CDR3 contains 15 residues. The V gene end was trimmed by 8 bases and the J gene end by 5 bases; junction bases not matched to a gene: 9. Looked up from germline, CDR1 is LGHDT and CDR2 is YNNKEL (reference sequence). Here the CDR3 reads CASRKRGGLDNEQFF. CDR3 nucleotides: TGTGCCAGCCGCAAGCGGGGGGGCCTCGACAATGAGCAGTTCTTC.

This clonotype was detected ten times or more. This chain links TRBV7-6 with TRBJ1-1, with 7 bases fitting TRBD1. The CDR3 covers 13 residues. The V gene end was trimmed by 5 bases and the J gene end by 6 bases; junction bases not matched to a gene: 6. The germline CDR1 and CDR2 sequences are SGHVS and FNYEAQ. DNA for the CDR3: TGTGCCAGCAGCCGCATCGGGACAGCTGAAGCTTTCTTT. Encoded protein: CASSRIGTAEAFF. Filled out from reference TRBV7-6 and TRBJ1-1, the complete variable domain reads GAGVSQSPRYKVTKRGQDVALRCDPISGHVSLYWYRQALGQGPEFLTYFNYEAQQDKSGLPNDRFSAERPEGSISTLTIQRTEQRDSAMYRCASSRIGTAEAFFGQGTRLTVV.

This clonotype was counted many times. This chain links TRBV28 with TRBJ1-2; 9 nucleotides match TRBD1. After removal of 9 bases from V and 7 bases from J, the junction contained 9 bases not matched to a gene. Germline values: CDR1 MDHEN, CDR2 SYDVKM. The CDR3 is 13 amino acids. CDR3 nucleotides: TGTGCCAGTAAACAGGGGGCCGGGAGTGGCTACACCTTC. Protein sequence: CASKQGAGSGYTF.

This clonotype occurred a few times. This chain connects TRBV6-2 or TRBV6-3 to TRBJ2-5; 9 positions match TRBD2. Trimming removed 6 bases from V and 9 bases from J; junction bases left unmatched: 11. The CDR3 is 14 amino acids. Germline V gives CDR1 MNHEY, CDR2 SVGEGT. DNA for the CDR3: TGTGCCAGCAGACGCGACTCCAGCGGGGGGTCCCAGTACTTC. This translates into CASRRDSSGGSQYF.

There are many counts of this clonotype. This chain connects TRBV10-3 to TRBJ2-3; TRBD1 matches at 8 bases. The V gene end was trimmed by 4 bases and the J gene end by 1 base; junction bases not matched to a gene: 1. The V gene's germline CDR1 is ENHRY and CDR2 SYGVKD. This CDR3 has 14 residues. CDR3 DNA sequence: TGTGCCATCAGTGGACAGGGGCGCACAGATACGCAGTATTTT. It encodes CAISGQGRTDTQYF.

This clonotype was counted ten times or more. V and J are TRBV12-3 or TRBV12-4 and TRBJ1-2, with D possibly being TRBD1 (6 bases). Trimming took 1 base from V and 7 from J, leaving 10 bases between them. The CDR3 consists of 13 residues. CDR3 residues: CASSLGDKGGYTF. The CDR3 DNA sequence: TGTGCCAGCAGTTTAGGGGACAAAGGTGGCTACACCTTC.

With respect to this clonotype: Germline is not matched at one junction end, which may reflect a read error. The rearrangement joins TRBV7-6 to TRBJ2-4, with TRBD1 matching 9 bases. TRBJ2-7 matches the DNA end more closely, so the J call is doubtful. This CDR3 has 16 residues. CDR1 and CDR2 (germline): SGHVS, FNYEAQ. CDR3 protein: CAGSSRHDRGWYEQYF. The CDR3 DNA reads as TGTGCCGGCAGCTCGAGACACGACAGGGGGTGGTACGAGCAGTACTTC.

The CDR3 DNA reads TGTGCCAGCAGTCCGCCTGGTGGGAGCACAGATACGCAGTATTTT. Translation: CASSPPGGSTDTQYF. The V call is TRBV9, the J call TRBJ2-3, with D unclear. In germline, CDR1 is SGDLS, CDR2 YYNGEE. V was pared by 5 bases and J by 0 bases, with 13 bases between. The CDR3 contains 15 residues.

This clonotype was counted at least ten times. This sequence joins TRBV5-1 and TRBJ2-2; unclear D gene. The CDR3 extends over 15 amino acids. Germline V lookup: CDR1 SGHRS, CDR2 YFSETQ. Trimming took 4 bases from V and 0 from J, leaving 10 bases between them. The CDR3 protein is CASSTDGTNTGELFF. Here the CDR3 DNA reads TGCGCCAGCAGCACGGACGGAACGAACACCGGGGAGCTGTTTTTT.

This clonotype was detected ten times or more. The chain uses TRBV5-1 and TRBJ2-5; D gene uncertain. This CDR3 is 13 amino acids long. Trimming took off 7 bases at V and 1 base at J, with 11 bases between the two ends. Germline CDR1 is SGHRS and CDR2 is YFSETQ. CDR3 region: CASWDGSQETQYF. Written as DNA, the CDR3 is TGCGCCAGCTGGGATGGGTCCCAAGAGACCCAGTACTTC.

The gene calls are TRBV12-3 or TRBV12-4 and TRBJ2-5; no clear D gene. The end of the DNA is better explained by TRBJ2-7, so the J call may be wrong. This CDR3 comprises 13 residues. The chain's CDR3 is CASSLILIAEQYF. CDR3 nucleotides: TGTGCCAGCAGTTTGATCTTAATTGCCGAGCAGTACTTC.

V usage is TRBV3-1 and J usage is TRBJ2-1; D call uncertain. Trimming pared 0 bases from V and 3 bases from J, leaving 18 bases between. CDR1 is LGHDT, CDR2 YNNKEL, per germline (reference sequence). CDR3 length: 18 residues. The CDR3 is CASSQDHLGRTLYNEQFF. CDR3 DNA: TGTGCCAGCAGCCAAGATCATTTGGGCAGGACCCTCTACAATGAGCAGTTCTTC.

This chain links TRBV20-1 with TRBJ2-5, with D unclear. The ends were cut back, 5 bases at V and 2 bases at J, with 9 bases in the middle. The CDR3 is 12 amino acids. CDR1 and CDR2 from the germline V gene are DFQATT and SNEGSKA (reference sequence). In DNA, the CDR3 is TGCAGTGCTTCTGGGGATCAAGAGACCCAGTACTTC. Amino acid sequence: CSASGDQETQYF.

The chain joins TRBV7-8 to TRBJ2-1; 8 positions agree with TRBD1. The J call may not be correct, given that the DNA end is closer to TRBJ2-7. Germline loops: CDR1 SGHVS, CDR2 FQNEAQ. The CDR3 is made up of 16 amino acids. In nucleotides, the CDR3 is TGTGCCAGCAGCACCCCAACAGGGGGAAGGTCCTACGAGCAGTACTTC. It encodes CASSTPTGGRSYEQYF.

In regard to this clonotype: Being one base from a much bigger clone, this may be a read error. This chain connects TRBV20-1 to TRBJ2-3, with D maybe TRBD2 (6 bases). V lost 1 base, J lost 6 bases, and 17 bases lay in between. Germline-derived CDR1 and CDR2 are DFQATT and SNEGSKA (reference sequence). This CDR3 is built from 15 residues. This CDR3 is CSARGLVGVGDTQYF. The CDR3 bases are TGCAGTGCTAGAGGACTAGTGGGGGTGGGGGATACGCAGTATTTT.

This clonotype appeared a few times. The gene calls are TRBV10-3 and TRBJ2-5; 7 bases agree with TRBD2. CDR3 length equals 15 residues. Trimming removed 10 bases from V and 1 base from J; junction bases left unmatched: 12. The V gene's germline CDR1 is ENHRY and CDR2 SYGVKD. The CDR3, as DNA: TGTGCCAGCGGGGCGGGCGGGGGTCTCCAAGAGACCCAGTACTTC. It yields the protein CASGAGGGLQETQYF.

CDR3 protein: CSVPWRGVSYNEQFF. CDR3 DNA: TGCAGCGTTCCGTGGAGGGGGGTGTCCTACAATGAGCAGTTCTTC. This rearrangement joins TRBV29-1 to TRBJ2-1, with D possibly being TRBD1 or TRBD2 (6 bases each). CDR1 is SQVTM and CDR2 is ANQGSEA in the germline V gene. V was shortened by 5 bases and J by 1 base, with 15 bases between the two germline ends. The CDR3 has 15 amino acids.

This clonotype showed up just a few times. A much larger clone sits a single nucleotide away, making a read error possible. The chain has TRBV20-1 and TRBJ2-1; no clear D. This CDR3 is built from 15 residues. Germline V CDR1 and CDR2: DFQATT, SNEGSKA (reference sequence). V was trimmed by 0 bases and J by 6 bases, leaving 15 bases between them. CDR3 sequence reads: CSARDQRPESNEQFF. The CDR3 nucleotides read TGCAGTGCTAGAGATCAGAGGCCGGAATCCAATGAGCAGTTCTTC.

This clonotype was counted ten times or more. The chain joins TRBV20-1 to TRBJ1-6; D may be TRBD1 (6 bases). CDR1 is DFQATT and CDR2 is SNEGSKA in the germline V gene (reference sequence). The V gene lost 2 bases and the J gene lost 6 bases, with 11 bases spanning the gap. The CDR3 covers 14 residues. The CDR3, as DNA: TGCAGTGCTAGAACGGGACACCCTAATTCACCCCTCCACTTT. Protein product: CSARTGHPNSPLHF.

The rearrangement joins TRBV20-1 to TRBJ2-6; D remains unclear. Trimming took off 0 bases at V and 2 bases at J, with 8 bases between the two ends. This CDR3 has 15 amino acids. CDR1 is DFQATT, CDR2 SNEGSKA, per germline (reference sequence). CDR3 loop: CSARDRGAGANVLTF. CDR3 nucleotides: TGCAGTGCTAGAGATAGAGGCGCTGGGGCCAACGTCCTGACTTTC.

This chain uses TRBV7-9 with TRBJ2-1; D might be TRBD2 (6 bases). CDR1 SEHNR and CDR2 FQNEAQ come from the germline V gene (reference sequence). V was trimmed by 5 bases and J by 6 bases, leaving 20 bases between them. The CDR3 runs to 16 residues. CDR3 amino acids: CASSPRPGERVNEQFF. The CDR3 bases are TGTGCCAGCAGCCCGCGGCCGGGGGAGAGGGTCAATGAGCAGTTCTTC.

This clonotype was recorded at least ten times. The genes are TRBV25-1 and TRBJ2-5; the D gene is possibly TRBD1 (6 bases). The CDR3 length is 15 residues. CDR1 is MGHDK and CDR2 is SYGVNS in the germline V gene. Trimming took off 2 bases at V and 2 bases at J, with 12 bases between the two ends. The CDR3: CASSEPGTPQETQYF. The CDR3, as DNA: TGTGCCAGCAGTGAACCCGGGACACCTCAAGAGACCCAGTACTTC.

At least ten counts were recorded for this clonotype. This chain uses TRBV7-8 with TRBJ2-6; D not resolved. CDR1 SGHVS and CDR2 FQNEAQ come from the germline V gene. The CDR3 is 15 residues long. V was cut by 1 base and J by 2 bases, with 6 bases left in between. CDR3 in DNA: TGTGCCAGCAGCTTAGGAGTCCCTGGGGCCAACGTCCTGACTTTC. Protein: CASSLGVPGANVLTF.

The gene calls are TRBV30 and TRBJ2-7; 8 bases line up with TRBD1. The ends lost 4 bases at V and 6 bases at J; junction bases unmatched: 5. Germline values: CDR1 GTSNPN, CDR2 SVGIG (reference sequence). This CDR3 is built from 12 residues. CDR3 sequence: CAWNRGQGEQYF. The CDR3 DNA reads TGTGCCTGGAACCGCGGACAGGGCGAGCAGTACTTC.

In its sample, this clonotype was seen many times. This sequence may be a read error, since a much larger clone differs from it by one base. CDR3 loop: CAISQGDAYNEQYF. The CDR3 nucleotides read TGTGCCATCAGCCAGGGGGATGCCTACAATGAGCAGTACTTC. The V call is TRBV10-3, the J call TRBJ2-1; 7 bases are shared with TRBD1. The J call is uncertain, as TRBJ2-7 better fits the DNA end. This CDR3 is built from 14 residues. Germline loops: CDR1 ENHRY, CDR2 SYGVKD.

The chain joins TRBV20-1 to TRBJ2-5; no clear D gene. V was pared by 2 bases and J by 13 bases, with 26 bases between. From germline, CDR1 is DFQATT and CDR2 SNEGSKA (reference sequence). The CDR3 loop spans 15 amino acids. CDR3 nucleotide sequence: TGCAGTGCTAGACGCCGAGGCGCCCCCCGCAATGAGCCGTACTTC. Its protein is CSARRRGAPRNEPYF.

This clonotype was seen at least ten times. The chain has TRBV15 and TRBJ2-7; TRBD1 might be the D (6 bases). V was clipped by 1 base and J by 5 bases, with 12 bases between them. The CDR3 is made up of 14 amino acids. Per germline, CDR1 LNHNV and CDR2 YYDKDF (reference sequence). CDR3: CATSRGQQGNEQYF. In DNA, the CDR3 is TGTGCCACCAGCAGAGGCCAACAGGGTAACGAGCAGTACTTC.

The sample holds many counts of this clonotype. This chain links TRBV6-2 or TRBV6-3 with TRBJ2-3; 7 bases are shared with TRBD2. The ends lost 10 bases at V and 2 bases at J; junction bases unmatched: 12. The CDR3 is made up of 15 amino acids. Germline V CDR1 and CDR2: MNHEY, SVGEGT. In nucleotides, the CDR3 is TGTGCCACCCAACCCAGGCGGGGGAACACAGATACGCAGTATTTT. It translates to CATQPRRGNTDTQYF.